This T cell receptor beta chain was captured in a study of identical twins. This clonotype was counted between two and nine times. From the 5' RACE reads, TCRdb called clonotypes with MiXCR, one entry per CDR3 protein. The sample has about 330,000 distinct CDR3 sequences, roughly 12% seen once. Germline V gene data show CDR1 as LNHNV and CDR2 as YYDKDF (reference sequence). Trimming took off 0 bases at V and 4 bases at J, with 10 bases between the two ends. This CDR3 is 15 amino acids long. These data also featured in a second study, about yellow fever vaccine responses in identical twins. In that study: Twins' vaccine T cell response reportedly seemed partly convergent, partly personalized.

The receptor was isolated from a woman under 30 in good health. The chain couples TRBV15 to TRBJ2-1; either TRBD1 or TRBD2 may supply D (5 bases each). Material: CD8+ T cells sorted from blood. The CDR3 DNA sequence: TGTGCCACCAGCAGAGAGGGGGACCTTTACAATGAGCAGTTCTTC. This translates into CATSREGDLYNEQFF.